The T cell receptor (beta chain) described here comes from a study of blood T cell repertoires in COVID-19. Looking at the study overall: The United States, Italy and Spain were the sources of the acute and convalescent COVID-19 samples.

The authors' processing: The authors estimated nucleated cell counts from reference gene primer amplification. Sequencing used immunoSEQ multiplex PCR; TCRdb keeps in-frame clones, though not all of them. From that table come the V and J calls and clone size; the DNA was used to work out D and trimming. The sample lists fewer than 500,000 clones, nearly 90% occurring once. A word on this clone: At the DNA level, this CDR3 is encoded by other sequences in the same sample as well.

The CDR3 is made up of 14 amino acids. Per germline, CDR1 SGDLS and CDR2 YYNGEE. V was clipped by 5 bases and J by 3 bases; unmatched bases: 6. The specimen was PBMCs or T cells enriched from blood (not recorded which). The sequence was collected from a woman aged 18-29 years with acute COVID-19. The rearrangement uses TRBV9 and TRBJ2-7; 9 bases match TRBD1. CDR3 coding DNA: TGTGCCAGCAGTCCCGGGACAGGGAACTACGAGCAGTACTTC. Residues: CASSPGTGNYEQYF.